This TCR beta chain was observed in a study of cytomegalovirus exposure and HLA in healthy donors. Study results and caveats: Most TCR beta V segments were productive about 90% or about 30% of the time in an earlier analysis. Confirmation in vitro established that a few CMV-associated chains were specific for CMV antigens.

Trimming cost V 6 bases and J 9 bases; bases outside gene matches: 13. The CDR3 consists of 15 residues. Germline assignment: CDR1 MDHEN and CDR2 SYDVKM. Each donor was healthy, and each was a bone marrow donor. Donors likely had unrecorded immune exposures despite being nominally healthy when sampled. A multiplex PCR was run with 60 Vbeta primers and 13 Jbeta primers. Profiling relied on immunoSEQ multiplex PCR, and the TCRdb table lists in-frame clones only, not all of them. Among approximately 160,000 clones listed, about three quarters were seen once. In the case of this clone: The antigen remains unidentified.

Sequencing was carried out using PBMCs. The chain is built from TRBV28 and TRBJ2-1; 8 nucleotides line up with TRBD2. This clonotype originated in a female donor in good health and CMV-seronegative. CDR3 sequence: CASSPGLVIIREQFF. DNA for the CDR3: TGTGCCAGCAGCCCGGGACTAGTAATAATCCGTGAGCAGTTCTTC. The full variable domain, with the rest looked up from reference TRBV28 and TRBJ2-1, is DVKVTQSSRYLVKRTGEKVFLECVQDMDHENMFWYRQDPGLGLRLIYFSYDVKMKEKGDIPEGYSVSREKKERFSLILESASTNQTSMYLCASSPGLVIIREQFFGPGTRLTVL.